The clone carrying this T cell receptor (beta chain) has a single count. Its antigen is not identified. This sample is part of a study of T cell responses to AZD1222 COVID-19 vaccine. General study results and limits: Repertoires were obtained only post-peak T cell response.

TCRdb keeps only in-frame clones here, not all; method: immunoSEQ multiplex PCR. The repertoire has around 160,000 clones, about 93% of them found once; the top ten carry 4% to 6%. The CDR3 spans 10 residues. The V end lost 4 bases, the J end lost 2 bases, and 0 bases lay between the germline ends. Germline CDR1 and CDR2: SGHAT and FQNNGV. This chain connects TRBV11-2 to TRBJ2-7; D gene uncertain. The material sequenced was peripheral blood, taken on day 0 of AZD1222 vaccination. The clonotype comes from an adult in good health. The CDR3 region has the DNA TGTGCCAGCAGCTCCTACGAGCAGTACTTC. It translates to CASSSYEQYF.